The rows below give T cell receptor beta chains drawn from one sample of a study of blood T cell repertoires in COVID-19. Sequencing was performed with immunoSEQ multiplex PCR; in TCRdb, only in-frame clones are kept and a portion is missing. The table shows roughly 150,000 clones, with approximately 80% occurring only once. Sequencing was carried out using peripheral blood. These TCRs come from a woman in her forties or fifties in a cohort sampled during active or convalescent COVID-19. Each CDR3 is given with its conserved first and last residue. A D gene is named only where the DNA matches it firmly. The listing skips clone size in some rows; elsewhere it reads once, few, many or a size class.

d_call: TRBD2
j_call: TRBJ2-3
v_call: TRBV7-3
clone_size: NA
cdr3_aa: CASSTGLARTDTQYF
cdr3_nt: TGTGCCAGCAGCACCGGACTAGCGCGCACAGATACGCAGTATTTT

d_call: NA
j_call: TRBJ2-5
v_call: TRBV7-3
clone_size: NA
cdr3_aa: CASSENGGGMETQYF
cdr3_nt: TGTGCCAGCAGTGAAAATGGTGGGGGCATGGAGACCCAGTACTTC

d_call: NA
j_call: TRBJ1-2
v_call: TRBV19
clone_size: NA
cdr3_aa: CASSGDGGPPADTF
cdr3_nt: TGTGCCAGTAGTGGAGACGGGGGGCCCCCTGCTGACACCTTC

d_call: TRBD1
j_call: TRBJ2-2
v_call: TRBV5-5
clone_size: NA
cdr3_aa: CASSLSPPRTGRGELFF
cdr3_nt: TGTGCCAGCAGCTTAAGCCCCCCCAGGACAGGGCGCGGGGAGCTGTTTTTT

d_call: NA
j_call: TRBJ1-2
v_call: TRBV25-1
clone_size: NA
cdr3_aa: CASSELGGSRYGYTF
cdr3_nt: TGTGCCAGCAGTGAATTAGGGGGTTCGCGGTATGGCTACACCTTC

d_call: TRBD1
j_call: TRBJ1-5
v_call: TRBV9
clone_size: NA
cdr3_aa: CARRGGGSQPQHF
cdr3_nt: TGTGCCAGGCGCGGAGGGGGCAGCCAGCCCCAGCATTTT

d_call: NA
j_call: TRBJ2-7
v_call: TRBV5-4
clone_size: many
cdr3_aa: CASSSAVGSYEQYF
cdr3_nt: TGTGCCAGCAGCTCCGCCGTCGGCTCCTACGAGCAGTACTTC

d_call: NA
j_call: TRBJ1-1
v_call: TRBV12-3/TRBV12-4
clone_size: NA
cdr3_aa: CASSLSAEAFF
cdr3_nt: TGTGCCAGCAGTTTGAGCGCTGAAGCTTTCTTT

d_call: NA
j_call: TRBJ1-3
v_call: TRBV4-1
clone_size: few
cdr3_aa: CASSQDLTGFSGNTIYF
cdr3_nt: TGCGCCAGCAGCCAAGATTTGACGGGTTTCTCTGGAAACACCATATATTTT

d_call: NA
j_call: TRBJ1-1
v_call: TRBV18
clone_size: NA
cdr3_aa: CASSRGTHHANTEAFF
cdr3_nt: TGTGCCAGCTCACGGGGGACACATCATGCGAACACTGAAGCTTTCTTT

d_call: TRBD2
j_call: TRBJ2-3
v_call: TRBV24-1
clone_size: NA
cdr3_aa: CATSDPAASGGHEDTQYF
cdr3_nt: TGTGCCACCAGTGACCCCGCGGCTAGCGGGGGTCACGAAGATACGCAGTATTTT

d_call: NA
j_call: TRBJ2-7
v_call: TRBV11-2
clone_size: once
cdr3_aa: CASSGGTAYEQYF
cdr3_nt: TGTGCCAGCAGCGGCGGGACGGCCTACGAGCAGTACTTC

d_call: NA
j_call: TRBJ1-3
v_call: TRBV7-2
clone_size: NA
cdr3_aa: CASSVTSGNSGNTIYF
cdr3_nt: TGTGCCAGCAGCGTTACATCAGGAAACTCTGGAAACACCATATATTTT

d_call: NA
j_call: TRBJ1-1
v_call: TRBV5-4
clone_size: NA
cdr3_aa: CASSRTEDEAFF
cdr3_nt: TGTGCCAGCAGCAGGACAGAGGATGAAGCTTTCTTT

d_call: TRBD1
j_call: TRBJ1-1
v_call: TRBV29-1
clone_size: NA
cdr3_aa: CSVKARDRVSEAFF
cdr3_nt: TGCAGCGTTAAGGCCCGTGACAGGGTATCCGAAGCTTTCTTT

d_call: TRBD1
j_call: TRBJ1-4
v_call: TRBV2
clone_size: NA
cdr3_aa: CASGQGGTTNEKLFF
cdr3_nt: TGTGCCAGTGGACAGGGGGGGACAACTAATGAAAAACTGTTTTTT

d_call: NA
j_call: TRBJ1-5
v_call: TRBV9
clone_size: NA
cdr3_aa: CASSVGLANQPQHF
cdr3_nt: TGTGCCAGCAGCGTAGGACTGGCCAATCAGCCCCAGCATTTT

d_call: NA
j_call: TRBJ2-2
v_call: TRBV27
clone_size: NA
cdr3_aa: CASSLGGGELFF
cdr3_nt: TGTGCCAGCAGCCTAGGGGGCGGGGAGCTGTTTTTT

d_call: TRBD2
j_call: TRBJ2-1
v_call: TRBV4-2
clone_size: NA
cdr3_aa: CASSQEAAGAYNEQFF
cdr3_nt: TGTGCCAGCAGCCAAGAGGCAGCGGGAGCCTACAATGAGCAGTTCTTC

d_call: TRBD2
j_call: TRBJ2-7
v_call: TRBV10-2
clone_size: NA
cdr3_aa: CASTVAGGYEQYF
cdr3_nt: TGCGCCAGCACGGTAGCGGGGGGCTACGAGCAGTACTTC

d_call: TRBD1
j_call: TRBJ2-7
v_call: TRBV19
clone_size: NA
cdr3_aa: CARPGQAIEQYF
cdr3_nt: TGTGCCAGACCGGGACAGGCAATCGAGCAGTACTTC

d_call: TRBD1
j_call: TRBJ1-1
v_call: TRBV13
clone_size: NA
cdr3_aa: CASSFFPGGYTEAFF
cdr3_nt: TGTGCCAGCAGCTTTTTTCCAGGGGGCTACACTGAAGCTTTCTTT

d_call: TRBD1
j_call: TRBJ1-3
v_call: TRBV6-1
clone_size: NA
cdr3_aa: CASSEQGARNTIYF
cdr3_nt: TGTGCCAGCAGTGAACAGGGGGCAAGAAACACCATATATTTT

d_call: NA
j_call: TRBJ1-4
v_call: TRBV7-9
clone_size: NA
cdr3_aa: CASSFGQGGGEKLFF
cdr3_nt: TGTGCCAGCAGCTTCGGGCAGGGAGGTGGTGAAAAACTGTTTTTT

d_call: NA
j_call: TRBJ2-7
v_call: TRBV12-1
clone_size: NA
cdr3_aa: CASSLPGEQYF
cdr3_nt: TGTGCCAGCAGCTTGCCCGGTGAGCAGTACTTC

d_call: NA
j_call: TRBJ1-1
v_call: TRBV21-1
clone_size: NA
cdr3_aa: CARPIPLGGGSSLNTEAFF
cdr3_nt: TGTGCCCGCCCCATCCCTCTCGGGGGGGGGAGTTCCCTGAACACTGAAGCTTTCTTT

d_call: TRBD2
j_call: TRBJ2-5
v_call: TRBV5-1
clone_size: NA
cdr3_aa: CASSSTTGLAGKETQYF
cdr3_nt: TGCGCCAGCAGCTCAACAACCGGACTAGCGGGGAAAGAGACCCAGTACTTC

d_call: TRBD2
j_call: TRBJ2-7
v_call: TRBV10-2
clone_size: NA
cdr3_aa: CASSDWGGSYEQYF
cdr3_nt: TGCGCCAGCAGTGATTGGGGGGGGTCCTACGAGCAGTACTTC

d_call: TRBD1
j_call: TRBJ2-5
v_call: TRBV5-1
clone_size: NA
cdr3_aa: CASSVDASGQGQETQYF
cdr3_nt: TGCGCCAGCAGCGTCGATGCGAGCGGACAGGGACAAGAGACCCAGTACTTC